What follows are 14 T cell receptor beta chains derived from one specimen sequenced in a study of T cell changes during pregnancy in multiple sclerosis. TCRdb keeps only in-frame clones here, not all; method: immunoSEQ multiplex PCR. The data contain about 76,000 clones, 93% of them singletons. Sequencing used peripheral blood, obtained in the second trimester of pregnancy. These receptors came from a female donor with multiple sclerosis, enrolled in a pregnancy study.

V is TRBV15 and J is TRBJ2-1, with D unresolved. In germline, CDR1 is LNHNV, CDR2 YYDKDF (reference sequence). The CDR3 is 12 residues long. V lost 1 base, J lost 5 bases, and 3 bases lay in between. The CDR3 DNA reads as TGTGCCACCAGCAGAGCTGACAATGAGCAGTTCTTC. Encoded protein: CATSRADNEQFF.

The chain couples TRBV27 to TRBJ2-3; D unclear. Germline V CDR1 and CDR2: MNHEY, SMNVEV (reference sequence). Trimming took off 6 bases at V and 10 bases at J, with 11 bases between the two ends. The length of the CDR3 is 11 residues. As DNA, the CDR3 is TGTGCCAGCAGCTACCGCTATGCGCAGTATTTT. Its translation: CASSYRYAQYF.

The chain carries TRBV15 and TRBJ1-5, with TRBD1 identical over 8 bases. The CDR3 length is 15 residues. Germline V gene lookup returns CDR1 LNHNV and CDR2 YYDKDF (reference sequence). The V segment lost 4 bases and the J segment 7 bases; nucleotides outside the gene matches: 9. This CDR3 reads CATSNKNDRGQPQHF. The DNA of the CDR3 is TGTGCCACCAGCAACAAAAACGACAGGGGCCAGCCCCAGCATTTT.

This chain uses TRBV6-5 with TRBJ2-1, with 11 nucleotides matching TRBD2. The CDR3 is made up of 16 amino acids. V shed 1 base and J 5 bases; nucleotides not matched to a gene: 4. Germline V lookup: CDR1 MNHEY, CDR2 SVGAGI. This CDR3 reads CASSYLAGGPHNEQFF. The CDR3 DNA sequence: TGTGCCAGCAGTTACTTAGCGGGGGGGCCCCACAATGAGCAGTTCTTC.

The chain recombines TRBV27 with TRBJ2-3; D ambiguous. V dropped 6 bases and J dropped 4 bases, with 8 bases sitting between them. Germline CDR1 reads MNHEY; CDR2 reads SMNVEV (reference sequence). The CDR3 runs 12 residues. The CDR3, as DNA: TGTGCCAGCAGCCCCCGGGCAGATACGCAGTATTTT. It encodes CASSPRADTQYF.

The genes are TRBV5-1 and TRBJ2-1; D gene uncertain. Trimming shortened V by 7 bases and J by 2 bases, and 10 bases separated the two germline ends. Germline V gives CDR1 SGHRS, CDR2 YFSETQ. The CDR3 is made up of 13 amino acids. As DNA, the CDR3 is TGCGCCAGCTACGAGAATACCTACAATGAGCAGTTCTTC. This codes for CASYENTYNEQFF.

The rearrangement links TRBV12-5 to TRBJ1-3; D remains unclear. The CDR3 covers 15 residues. V lost 2 bases and J lost 0, with 8 bases in between. CDR1 is LGHNT, CDR2 FRNRAP, per germline. For the CDR3, the DNA is TGTGCTAGTGGTTTGTCGGCAGGCTCTGGAAACACCATATATTTT. Amino acid sequence: CASGLSAGSGNTIYF. The variable domain in full, with the rest retrieved from reference TRBV12-5 and TRBJ1-3, is DARVTQTPRHKVTEMGQEVTMRCQPILGHNTVFWYRQTMMQGLELLAYFRNRAPLDDSGMPKDRFSAEMPDATLATLKIQPSEPRDSAVYFCASGLSAGSGNTIYFGEGSWLTVV.

The chain joins TRBV30 to TRBJ2-7; D is ambiguous. The CDR3 covers 12 residues. Trimming took off 2 bases at V and 4 bases at J, with 9 bases between the two ends. In germline, CDR1 is GTSNPN, CDR2 SVGIG (reference sequence). Here the CDR3 DNA reads TGTGCCTGGAGTCCGCGGTCTTACGAGCAGTACTTC. Encoded protein: CAWSPRSYEQYF.

V is TRBV5-4 and J is TRBJ1-4, with 8 bases lining up with TRBD1. Trimming took 4 bases from V and 4 from J; bases not matched to a gene: 3. This CDR3 contains 14 residues. Germline CDR1 reads SGHNT; CDR2 reads YYREEE (reference sequence). The CDR3 DNA reads TGTGCCAGCAGCCCGGGACAGGATAATGAAAAACTGTTTTTT. It codes for CASSPGQDNEKLFF.

CDR3: CASSLVADSYGYTF. The CDR3 nucleotides are TGCGCCAGCAGCTTGGTAGCTGATAGCTATGGCTACACCTTC. V gene TRBV5-1 combines with J gene TRBJ1-2; D is undetermined. CDR1 and CDR2 (germline): SGHRS, YFSETQ. The V end lost 0 bases, the J end lost 4 bases, and 10 bases lay between the germline ends. There are 14 residues in the CDR3. Combining the CDR3 with reference TRBV5-1 and TRBJ1-2 gives the whole variable domain KAGVTQTPRYLIKTRGQQVTLSCSPISGHRSVSWYQQTPGQGLQFLFEYFSETQRNKGNFPGRFSGRQFSNSRSEMNVSTLELGDSALYLCASSLVADSYGYTFGSGTRLTVV.

The rearrangement joins TRBV6-6 to TRBJ1-3; no definite D call. The CDR3 is made up of 15 amino acids. CDR1 is MNHNY, CDR2 SVGAGI, per germline (reference sequence). V lost 0 bases, J lost 3 bases, and 9 bases lay in between. CDR3 DNA: TGTGCCAGCAGTTACTCGGGCCAAGTTGGAAACACCATATATTTT. Amino acid sequence: CASSYSGQVGNTIYF.

In DNA, the CDR3 is TGTGCCAGCAGCTTAGGTCCCCCCTCAGGTGGATACGAGCAGTACTTC. It translates to CASSLGPPSGGYEQYF. The gene calls are TRBV7-6 and TRBJ2-7; unclear D gene. The CDR3 is made up of 16 amino acids. The ends were cut back, 1 base at V and 4 bases at J, with 17 bases in the middle. CDR1 and CDR2 from the germline V gene are SGHVS and FNYEAQ.

J is TRBJ2-1 and V is TRBV11-2; possible D gene TRBD1, 5 bases. V lost 8 bases and J 5 bases, leaving 19 bases between the germline ends. Germline loops: CDR1 SGHAT, CDR2 FQNNGV. This CDR3 region has 15 residues. The CDR3 reads CASGRIKGLDNEQFF. CDR3 DNA: TGTGCCAGCGGACGGATAAAGGGGCTAGACAATGAGCAGTTCTTC.

The J gene is TRBJ1-6, the V gene TRBV5-5; 7 positions agree with TRBD1. V trimming: 3 bases; J trimming: 5 bases; junction bases outside the gene matches: 8. This CDR3 has 16 residues. CDR1 is SGHKS, CDR2 YYEKEE, per germline (reference sequence). The CDR3, as DNA: TGTGCCAGCAGCTCAAACGGGGACAGAAATAATTCACCCCTCCACTTT. Protein product: CASSSNGDRNNSPLHF.